This is a list of T cell receptor beta chains from one sample in a study of metastatic and nonmetastatic thyroid tumors. TCRdb recomputed clones from the PCR reads via MiXCR. The data show over 35,000 clones, with about 14% seen just once and approximately 9.5% held by the top ten. Sequenced input: blood. The receptors come from a female donor with papillary thyroid cancer or a benign thyroid nodule (not recorded which). Some clones in this sample may be carry-over from other donors' samples. The CDR3 runs from the conserved cysteine through the conserved F or W. The D gene is left open where the match is weak. Only part of the rows carry a size: once, few, many, or a class if the clone is expanded.

clone size,J gene,V gene,D gene,CDR3 protein,CDR3 DNA
NA,TRBJ2-3,TRBV20-1,TRBD1,CSARHPTGGEDTQYF,TGCAGTGCTAGGCACCCGACAGGGGGCGAGGATACGCAGTATTTT
NA,TRBJ2-7,TRBV2,NA,CASGADSLGYEQYF,TGTGCCAGCGGGGCGGACAGTCTTGGATACGAGCAGTACTTC
many,TRBJ2-7,TRBV2,TRBD2,CASSVGSGSYEQYF,TGTGCCAGCAGTGTTGGTAGCGGGAGCTACGAGCAGTACTTC
NA,TRBJ2-7,TRBV30,NA,CAWDSGSEQYF,TGTGCCTGGGATTCCGGTTCCGAGCAGTACTTC
many,TRBJ2-1,TRBV20-1,NA,CSAGTPGGSYNEQFF,TGCAGTGCTGGGACTCCAGGCGGCTCCTACAATGAGCAGTTCTTC
many,TRBJ1-2,TRBV29-1,NA,CSAEVAANYGYTF,TGCAGCGCTGAGGTGGCCGCTAACTATGGCTACACCTTC
many,TRBJ2-5,TRBV27,TRBD2,CASSLGGREGETQYF,TGTGCCAGCAGTTTGGGAGGGAGGGAGGGAGAGACCCAGTACTTC
many,TRBJ2-7,TRBV5-1,TRBD1,CASSPRQGAAYEQYF,TGCGCCAGCAGCCCAAGACAGGGGGCGGCTTACGAGCAGTACTTC
few,TRBJ2-5,TRBV28,TRBD2,CASSPLSPSGIAWGKTQYF,TGTGCCAGCAGTCCTCTTAGCCCTAGCGGGATCGCCTGGGGGAAGACCCAGTACTTC
many,TRBJ2-1,TRBV6-4,TRBD2,CASRPSGGSYNEQFF,TGTGCCAGCAGGCCTAGCGGGGGTTCCTACAATGAGCAGTTCTTC
many,TRBJ1-4,TRBV7-2,NA,CASSFTQGLGEKLFF,TGTGCCAGCAGTTTTACCCAGGGACTGGGTGAAAAACTGTTTTTT
many,TRBJ1-1,TRBV11-2,NA,CASSPPASGITNTEAFF,TGTGCCAGCAGCCCCCCCGCGAGCGGGATAACGAACACTGAAGCTTTCTTT
NA,TRBJ2-5,TRBV4-1,TRBD1,CASSQEPGQGDRETQYF,TGCGCCAGCAGCCAAGAACCGGGACAGGGGGATCGAGAGACCCAGTACTTC
NA,TRBJ1-1,TRBV11-2,TRBD1,CASSLVRGQWTEAFF,TGTGCCAGCAGCTTAGTTAGGGGGCAATGGACTGAAGCTTTCTTT
many,TRBJ2-6,TRBV5-1,NA,CASRPQVTLGHVLTF,TGCGCCAGCAGACCACAGGTGACTCTGGGCCACGTCCTGACTTTC
NA,TRBJ1-2,TRBV19,NA,CASSIRVTNYGYTF,TGTGCCAGTAGTATCCGGGTAACTAACTATGGCTACACCTTC
many,TRBJ1-6,TRBV2,TRBD1,CASSEAAGGISPLHF,TGTGCCAGCAGTGAAGCGGCAGGGGGCATCTCACCCCTCCACTTT
NA,TRBJ1-1,TRBV10-3,NA,CASKDLENTEAFF,TGTGCCTCCAAGGACTTAGAGAACACTGAAGCTTTCTTT
many,TRBJ2-5,TRBV28,TRBD1,CASTSTGKETQYF,TGTGCCAGCACCTCGACAGGGAAAGAGACCCAGTACTTC
many,TRBJ2-3,TRBV14,NA,CASSHADTQYF,TGTGCCAGCAGCCATGCAGATACGCAGTATTTT
many,TRBJ2-5,TRBV6-5,TRBD2,CASSYGAGGLETQYF,TGTGCCAGCAGTTACGGGGCGGGAGGCCTAGAGACCCAGTACTTC
many,TRBJ1-1,TRBV28,TRBD1,CASSTPGQLEAFF,TGTGCCAGCAGTACGCCGGGACAGCTTGAAGCTTTCTTT
many,TRBJ2-5,TRBV18,NA,CASSPPGQVQETQYF,TGTGCCAGCTCACCACCTGGGCAGGTTCAAGAGACCCAGTACTTC
many,TRBJ2-4,TRBV6-1,TRBD2,CASSNGAGGKLAKNIQYF,TGTGCCAGCAGTAACGGGGCGGGAGGAAAACTAGCCAAAAACATTCAGTACTTC
many,TRBJ2-5,TRBV24-1,NA,CATSDSLGGQETQYF,TGTGCCACCAGTGATTCCTTGGGGGGTCAAGAGACCCAGTACTTC
many,TRBJ1-3,TRBV30,NA,CAWSLGSSGNTIYF,TGTGCCTGGAGTCTGGGTAGCTCTGGAAACACCATATATTTT
many,TRBJ2-3,TRBV12-3/TRBV12-4,NA,CASSYDTQYF,TGTGCCAGCAGTTACGATACGCAGTATTTT
many,TRBJ1-1,TRBV7-9,NA,CASSSWGAVEAFF,TGTGCCAGCAGCTCTTGGGGGGCGGTTGAAGCTTTCTTT
many,TRBJ2-5,TRBV28,TRBD2,CASSPGLAWETQYF,TGTGCCAGCAGTCCCGGACTAGCCTGGGAGACCCAGTACTTC
many,TRBJ1-3,TRBV7-8,NA,CASSFQTGAVSGNTIYF,TGTGCCAGCAGCTTTCAGACAGGTGCAGTCTCTGGAAACACCATATATTTT
many,TRBJ1-1,TRBV6-1,NA,CASRRSTLPTEAFF,TGTGCCAGCAGGCGGAGTACCTTACCCACTGAAGCTTTCTTT
NA,TRBJ2-7,TRBV15,TRBD2,CATSTGTSGTYEQYF,TGTGCCACCAGCACCGGGACTAGCGGGACCTACGAGCAGTACTTC
many,TRBJ1-1,TRBV18,NA,CASSPLRGDTEAFF,TGTGCCAGCTCACCATTACGGGGGGACACTGAAGCTTTCTTT
many,TRBJ2-3,TRBV7-8,TRBD2,CASSLVPGGDTQYF,TGTGCCAGCAGCTTAGTACCGGGGGGAGATACGCAGTATTTT
many,TRBJ1-5,TRBV2,TRBD1,CASRGTANQPQHF,TGTGCCAGCAGGGGGACAGCGAATCAGCCCCAGCATTTT
many,TRBJ1-1,TRBV5-1,NA,CASSYGEEAFF,TGCGCCAGCAGTTACGGAGAGGAAGCTTTCTTT
many,TRBJ2-2,TRBV5-1,NA,CASSVDSNTGELFF,TGCGCCAGCAGCGTCGACTCGAACACCGGGGAGCTGTTTTTT
NA,TRBJ2-1,TRBV20-1,TRBD2,CSARGLIGGSSYNEQFF,TGCAGTGCTAGAGGTCTCATAGGCGGGAGTTCCTACAATGAGCAGTTCTTC
many,TRBJ2-1,TRBV2,TRBD2,CASSYSGGLADYNEQFF,TGTGCCAGCAGCTACTCGGGGGGACTAGCGGATTACAATGAGCAGTTCTTC
many,TRBJ2-7,TRBV11-3,TRBD1,CASSLTGAYEQYF,TGTGCCAGCAGCTTGACAGGGGCCTACGAGCAGTACTTC
NA,TRBJ2-2,TRBV24-1,NA,CATSDGGWQPYTGELFF,TGTGCCACCAGTGATGGGGGTTGGCAGCCATACACCGGGGAGCTGTTTTTT
NA,TRBJ1-2,TRBV6-2/TRBV6-3,NA,CASSFRGSRTGGDYGYTF,TGTGCCAGCAGCTTTAGAGGGAGCCGGACCGGAGGCGACTATGGCTACACCTTC